The 27 T cell receptor beta chains below come from one sample, sequenced in a study of blood T cell repertoires in COVID-19. Some clones are missing from TCRdb's copy, which holds only in-frame ones; the method was immunoSEQ multiplex PCR. The data show under 70,000 clones, approximately 91% seen once. The specimen sequenced was peripheral blood. The receptors here all came from a woman in her sixties with active or convalescent COVID-19.

The rearrangement links TRBV27 to TRBJ2-1; 8 bases line up with TRBD2. CDR1 and CDR2 from the germline V gene are MNHEY and SMNVEV (reference sequence). Germline trimming cut 2 bases from V and 2 bases from J; bases unmatched to any gene: 2. The CDR3 is 15 amino acids. The CDR3 protein is CASSLTSGPYNEQFF. The CDR3 DNA is TGTGCCAGCAGTTTAACTAGCGGCCCCTACAATGAGCAGTTCTTC.

CDR3 nucleotides: TGTGCCAGCAGCTTAGGGCTAGCCGGGAGCAATCAGCCCCAGCATTTT. This gives the protein CASSLGLAGSNQPQHF. This chain links TRBV7-9 with TRBJ1-5; no definite D call. Trimming removed 1 base from V and 1 base from J, with 11 bases in between. Germline V gene sequence: CDR1 SEHNR, CDR2 FQNEAQ (reference sequence). The CDR3 is 16 residues long. Variable domain in full (rest from reference TRBV7-9 and TRBJ1-5): DTGVSQNPRHKITKRGQNVTFRCDPISEHNRLYWYRQTLGQGPEFLTYFQNEAQLEKSRLLSDRFSAERPKGSFSTLEIQRTEQGDSAMYLCASSLGLAGSNQPQHFGDGTRLSIL.

V usage is TRBV4-3 and J usage is TRBJ1-5, with D hard to call. The germline gives CDR1 LGHNA, CDR2 YSLEER. This CDR3 is 13 amino acids long. V gave up 0 bases and J gave up 5 bases, with 5 bases separating them. CDR3 in amino acids: CASSQDPDQPQHF. CDR3 nucleotides: TGCGCCAGCAGCCAAGACCCCGATCAGCCCCAGCATTTT.

DNA of the CDR3: TGCGCCAGCAGGTGGGACAGAGGGTCCTACGAGCAGTACTTC. Translation: CASRWDRGSYEQYF. This rearrangement joins TRBV5-1 to TRBJ2-7; 7 nucleotides align to TRBD1. This CDR3 has 14 residues. The V segment lost 5 bases and the J segment 1 base; nucleotides outside the gene matches: 6. The germline gives CDR1 SGHRS, CDR2 YFSETQ.

The chain is built from TRBV5-4 and TRBJ2-1; D is perhaps TRBD2 (5 bases). There are 13 residues in the CDR3. In germline, CDR1 is SGHNT, CDR2 YYREEE (reference sequence). V lost 2 bases, J lost 7 bases, and 10 bases lay in between. The CDR3 region has the DNA TGTGCCAGCAGCTTACCCAGCGGAAATGAGCAGTTCTTC. Residues: CASSLPSGNEQFF.

This clone occurred once. In DNA, the CDR3 is TGCGCCAGCAGCCCGCAACCTCTAGCGGGGGCTAACAATGAGCAGTTCTTC. Protein sequence: CASSPQPLAGANNEQFF. V is TRBV5-1 and J is TRBJ2-1; 10 positions match TRBD2. The CDR3 sequence is 17 residues long. Germline V CDR1 and CDR2: SGHRS, YFSETQ. After removal of 4 bases from V and 5 bases from J, the junction contained 12 bases not matched to a gene.

The chain has TRBV12-5 and TRBJ1-5; perhaps TRBD1 as D (6 bases). CDR3 length: 15 residues. V lost 7 bases and J 4 bases, leaving 17 bases between the germline ends. Germline V gene sequence: CDR1 LGHNT, CDR2 FRNRAP. DNA of the CDR3: TGTGCTAGTGCTCTAGGGGGGGCCCCGAATCAGCCCCAGCATTTT. This sequence encodes CASALGGAPNQPQHF.

Only one count was recorded for this clone. This sequence joins TRBV6-2 or TRBV6-3 and TRBJ1-5; 8 nucleotides match TRBD1. V lost 6 bases and J lost 3; bases outside the gene matches: 4. Per the germline V gene, CDR1 is MNHEY and CDR2 is SVGEGT. The CDR3 sequence is 14 residues long. CDR3: CASSDRGLNQPQHF. CDR3 bases: TGTGCCAGCAGCGACAGGGGACTCAATCAGCCCCAGCATTTT.

DNA of the CDR3: TGTGCCAGCAGCCGGGAAAGTGGGAGAGCCAAAAACATTCAGTACTTC. Its protein product is CASSRESGRAKNIQYF. V is TRBV3-1 (or the pseudogene TRBV3-2) and J is TRBJ2-4; D possibly corresponds to TRBD2 (5 bases). Germline V gene lookup returns CDR1 LGHDT and CDR2 YNNKEL (reference sequence). Deletions cut 4 bases from V and 0 bases from J, with 13 bases between. The length of the CDR3 is 16 residues.

CDR3 sequence: CASSFGGGWADTQYF. The CDR3 DNA reads TGCGCCAGCAGCTTTGGCGGGGGGTGGGCAGATACGCAGTATTTT. The rearrangement uses TRBV5-1 and TRBJ2-3; the match to TRBD2 covers 8 bases. V shed 2 bases and J 4 bases; nucleotides not matched to a gene: 6. CDR1 SGHRS and CDR2 YFSETQ come from the germline V gene. The CDR3 runs to 15 residues.

V is TRBV4-3 and J is TRBJ2-1; D may be TRBD1 (5 bases). CDR3 length equals 16 residues. V lost 1 base and J lost 1, with 11 bases in between. Germline lookup yields CDR1 LGHNA and CDR2 YSLEER. In DNA, the CDR3 is TGCGCCAGCAGCCAAGGGGGCGGCTTATCCTACAATGAGCAGTTCTTC. Its translation is CASSQGGGLSYNEQFF.

The V call is TRBV11-3, the J call TRBJ2-5, with D maybe TRBD2 (9 bases). CDR3 length: 17 amino acids. V dropped 8 bases and J dropped 1 base, with 23 bases sitting between them. Germline V gene lookup returns CDR1 SGHNT and CDR2 YENEEA. CDR3 sequence reads: CASSPGGSGRSQETQYF. The CDR3 nucleotides are TGTGCCAGCTCACCAGGGGGCAGCGGGAGGTCCCAAGAGACCCAGTACTTC. Supplemented by reference TRBV11-3 and TRBJ2-5, the full variable domain reads EAGVVQSPRYKIIEKKQPVAFWCNPISGHNTLYWYLQNLGQGPELLIRYENEEAVDDSQLPKDRFSAERLKGVDSTLKIQPAELGDSAVYLCASSPGGSGRSQETQYFGPGTRLLVL.

The V and J genes are TRBV6-6 and TRBJ2-5; the match to TRBD2 covers 7 bases. V shed 2 bases and J 2 bases; nucleotides not matched to a gene: 8. This CDR3 is built from 16 residues. CDR1 is MNHNY and CDR2 is SVGAGI in the germline V gene (reference sequence). Here the CDR3 DNA reads TGTGCCAGCAGTTACCCCGTCGGGGGGTCACAAGAGACCCAGTACTTC. It specifies CASSYPVGGSQETQYF.

V usage is TRBV6-6 and J usage is TRBJ1-4; 8 bases match TRBD1. V shed 5 bases and J 7 bases; nucleotides not matched to a gene: 6. The length of the CDR3 is 14 residues. Germline V gives CDR1 MNHNY, CDR2 SVGAGI (reference sequence). The CDR3 protein is CASSEDRVTEKLFF. In DNA, the CDR3 is TGTGCCAGCAGTGAGGACAGGGTGACTGAAAAACTGTTTTTT.

The V and J genes are TRBV10-1 and TRBJ2-3, with TRBD2 as a possible D gene (6 bases). Deletions cut 8 bases from V and 5 bases from J, with 14 bases between. The germline V gene encodes CDR1 WNHNN and CDR2 SYGVQD (reference sequence). The CDR3 contains 13 residues. DNA of the CDR3: TGCGCCAGCCAGGACGGGGGAGGAGATACGCAGTATTTT. Translating gives CASQDGGGDTQYF.

The gene calls are TRBV6-5 and TRBJ2-4, with D possibly TRBD1 on 5 matching bases. Germline loops: CDR1 MNHEY, CDR2 SVGAGI. The CDR3 spans 15 residues. V was shortened by 0 bases and J by 6 bases, with 12 bases between the two germline ends. The CDR3 is CASSYSSATVNIQYF. The CDR3 DNA sequence: TGTGCCAGCAGTTACTCGAGCGCGACAGTAAACATTCAGTACTTC.

The rearrangement uses TRBV4-1 and TRBJ2-7, with 12 bases identical to TRBD2. The CDR3 runs 18 residues. In germline, CDR1 is MGHRA, CDR2 YSYEKL. With 0 bases clipped from V and 3 bases from J, the junction kept 9 bases outside the gene matches. The CDR3, as DNA: TGCGCCAGCAGCCAAGACAGTATACTAGCGGGAGGCCGCTACGAGCAGTACTTC. Translating gives CASSQDSILAGGRYEQYF.

V and J are TRBV11-1 and TRBJ2-7; D possibly corresponds to TRBD2 (5 bases). Germline V gene lookup returns CDR1 SGHAT and CDR2 FQDESV (reference sequence). The CDR3 extends over 16 amino acids. V gave up 4 bases and J gave up 1 base, with 17 bases separating them. The CDR3 bases are TGTGCCAGCAGCTCCTCATATGGGGAGAAATCCTACGAGCAGTACTTC. It is translated as CASSSSYGEKSYEQYF.

V gene TRBV6-5 combines with J gene TRBJ2-7, with D perhaps TRBD1 (6 bases). V was pared by 3 bases and J by 1 base, with 13 bases between. The CDR3 is 15 residues long. Germline loops: CDR1 MNHEY, CDR2 SVGAGI. CDR3 loop: CASSYLAGESYEQYF. In DNA form, the CDR3 reads TGTGCCAGCAGTTATCTGGCAGGGGAATCCTACGAGCAGTACTTC.

V gene TRBV6-5 combines with J gene TRBJ2-1; 11 nucleotides align to TRBD2. The germline V gene has CDR1 MNHEY and CDR2 SVGAGI. This CDR3 has 15 residues. J gave up 3 bases and V 4 bases, and 2 bases lay outside the gene matches. The CDR3 is CASSSSGGYYNEQFF. The CDR3 DNA sequence: TGTGCCAGCAGTTCTAGCGGGGGGTACTACAATGAGCAGTTCTTC.

The gene calls are TRBV7-9 and TRBJ2-7, with a weak D call TRBD2 (6 bases). This CDR3 has 14 residues. Trimming took 5 bases from V and 2 from J, leaving 13 bases between them. CDR1 SEHNR and CDR2 FQNEAQ come from the germline V gene (reference sequence). The CDR3 is CASSRGGSPYEQYF. CDR3 sequence (DNA): TGTGCCAGCAGCAGGGGAGGTTCCCCCTACGAGCAGTACTTC.

The chain links TRBV6-5 to TRBJ2-7, with D possibly TRBD2 on 6 matching bases. Germline V gives CDR1 MNHEY, CDR2 SVGAGI. The CDR3 runs to 14 residues. V was pared by 0 bases and J by 1 base, with 7 bases between. CDR3 coding DNA: TGTGCCAGCAGTTACTCGGCGGGGTCCTACGAGCAGTACTTC. It yields the protein CASSYSAGSYEQYF.

The chain couples TRBV5-4 to TRBJ1-2; D is unresolved. The CDR3 runs to 14 residues. V lost 0 bases and J 6 bases, leaving 12 bases between the germline ends. CDR1 and CDR2 (germline): SGHNT, YYREEE (reference sequence). The CDR3 spells CASSLERSGNGYTF. In nucleotides, the CDR3 is TGTGCCAGCAGCTTGGAACGGTCAGGCAATGGCTACACCTTC.

The chain combines TRBV25-1 with TRBJ1-5, with D uncertain. The CDR3 sequence is 14 residues long. Trimming took off 4 bases at V and 4 bases at J, with 11 bases between the two ends. Germline CDR1 MGHDK, CDR2 SYGVNS. The CDR3 sequence: CASSVSIANQPQHF. CDR3 sequence (DNA): TGTGCCAGCAGTGTCTCAATAGCGAATCAGCCCCAGCATTTT.

The rearrangement uses TRBV5-4 and TRBJ2-7, with a tentative D call TRBD2 (6 bases). Germline V gene data show CDR1 as SGHNT and CDR2 as YYREEE (reference sequence). V dropped 0 bases and J dropped 2 bases, with 12 bases sitting between them. CDR3 size: 15 residues. For the CDR3, the DNA is TGTGCCAGCAGCTTGGGGCCAGCGGGCACCTACGAGCAGTACTTC. Protein: CASSLGPAGTYEQYF.

J is TRBJ2-2 and V is TRBV24-1; D may be TRBD2 (5 bases). The CDR3 covers 11 residues. Trimming cost V 12 bases and J 5 bases, with 9 bases left between them. Germline-derived CDR1 and CDR2 are KGHDR and SFDVKD. The DNA for the CDR3 is TGTGCCGTGGGCGGGACCGGGGAGCTGTTTTTT. It yields the protein CAVGGTGELFF.

The chain links TRBV6-5 to TRBJ1-1; tentatively, D is TRBD1 (5 bases). The CDR3 loop spans 16 amino acids. Germline assignment: CDR1 MNHEY and CDR2 SVGAGI. V was pared by 0 bases and J by 0 bases, with 11 bases between. This CDR3 is CASSYSSRGMNTEAFF. The CDR3 DNA is TGTGCCAGCAGTTACTCCTCTCGGGGGATGAACACTGAAGCTTTCTTT.